The rows below give T cell receptor beta chains drawn from one sample of a study of blood T cell repertoires in COVID-19. Assay used: immunoSEQ multiplex PCR; TCRdb lists only in-frame clones, some missing. The sample has some 110,000 clones, roughly nine tenths seen once; the top ten hold around 8%. The sample consisted of peripheral blood. The source of these receptors is a man in his 70s who had recovered from COVID-19. The CDR3 runs from the conserved cysteine through the conserved F or W. The order of the fields is J gene, clone size, D gene, V gene, CDR3 DNA, CDR3 protein. The D gene is left open where the match is weak. Clone sizes are given selectively: once, few, many, or a class where the clone is expanded.

J: TRBJ2-2; size: -; D: -; V: TRBV7-7; DNA: TGTGCCAGCAGCTTAGCGCCCGGTTCCGGGGAGCTGTTTTTT; CDR3: CASSLAPGSGELFF
J: TRBJ2-7; size: -; D: TRBD1; V: TRBV7-8; DNA: TGTGCCAGCAGCCTCATACTGGGACAGGGATACGAGCAGTACTTC; CDR3: CASSLILGQGYEQYF
J: TRBJ2-2; size: once; D: -; V: TRBV7-8; DNA: TGTGCCAGCAGCAGACCAGGGACCGGGGAGCTGTTTTTT; CDR3: CASSRPGTGELFF
J: TRBJ1-2; size: -; D: -; V: TRBV24-1; DNA: TGTGCCACCAGTGATTGGACAGTTAACTATGGCTACACCTTC; CDR3: CATSDWTVNYGYTF
J: TRBJ1-5; size: -; D: TRBD1; V: TRBV30; DNA: TGTGCCTGGAGTGCCCGGACAGGCGGTCAGCCCCAGCATTTT; CDR3: CAWSARTGGQPQHF
J: TRBJ2-1; size: once; D: TRBD2; V: TRBV4-3; DNA: TGCGCCAGCAGCCAAGATGGGCTAGCGGGAGGGGTGCAGTTCTTC; CDR3: CASSQDGLAGGVQFF
J: TRBJ2-3; size: -; D: -; V: TRBV4-1; DNA: TGCGCCAGCAGCCAAAAGTGGGGCGGACGCGGCACAGATACGCAGTATTTT; CDR3: CASSQKWGGRGTDTQYF
J: TRBJ2-7; size: -; D: TRBD1; V: TRBV28; DNA: TGTGCCGCCGGGCAGACAGGGAGCTCGAAGCAGTACTTC; CDR3: CAAGQTGSSKQYF
J: TRBJ2-7; size: -; D: TRBD1; V: TRBV28; DNA: TGTGCCAGCAGTTTTAGTGGGACAGGGGGTGGCGAGCAGTACTTC; CDR3: CASSFSGTGGGEQYF
J: TRBJ1-2; size: -; D: TRBD1; V: TRBV6-4; DNA: TGTGCCAGCAGGAATACAGGGGGCGACTATGGCTACACCTTC; CDR3: CASRNTGGDYGYTF
J: TRBJ2-5; size: -; D: TRBD2; V: TRBV3-1/TRBV3-2; DNA: TGTGCCAGCAGCCAAGATCGGGGGGGGGCTCCCCAGTACTTC; CDR3: CASSQDRGGAPQYF
J: TRBJ1-4; size: -; D: -; V: TRBV5-1; DNA: TGCGCCAGCAGCTTGGACAGTTCCAATGAAAAACTGTTTTTT; CDR3: CASSLDSSNEKLFF
J: TRBJ2-3; size: -; D: TRBD1; V: TRBV7-3; DNA: TGTGCCAGCAGCTCAGAGGGGACAGGGTTGTATTTT; CDR3: CASSSEGTGLYF
J: TRBJ2-7; size: -; D: TRBD2; V: TRBV2; DNA: TGTGCCAGCAGTGAAGTAGGGGGACTAGCGGGTGGTTACTTC; CDR3: CASSEVGGLAGGYF
J: TRBJ2-4; size: -; D: -; V: TRBV12-3/TRBV12-4; DNA: TGTGCCAGCAGTTTAGGGGCAGGGCTTCTTCAGTACTTC; CDR3: CASSLGAGLLQYF
J: TRBJ2-5; size: -; D: TRBD2; V: TRBV4-2; DNA: TGTGCCAGCAGCCACCTCGTTCTAGCGGGAGAAGAGACCCAGTACTTC; CDR3: CASSHLVLAGEETQYF
J: TRBJ2-3; size: -; D: -; V: TRBV6-2/TRBV6-3; DNA: TGTGCCAGCAGCTCTCGTGGGGGGGCAACAGATACGCAGTATTTT; CDR3: CASSSRGGATDTQYF
J: TRBJ1-1; size: -; D: -; V: TRBV3-1/TRBV3-2; DNA: TGTGCCAGCAGCCAAGGACGGAGCCGAATGAACACTGAAGCTTTCTTT; CDR3: CASSQGRSRMNTEAFF
J: TRBJ2-7; size: -; D: TRBD1; V: TRBV15; DNA: TGTGCCACCAGCAGAGATGGACAGGCTGCAGAGCAGTACTTC; CDR3: CATSRDGQAAEQYF
J: TRBJ2-2; size: few; D: TRBD1; V: TRBV25-1; DNA: TGTGCCAGCAGACAGGGGGCCGGGGAGCTGTTTTTT; CDR3: CASRQGAGELFF
J: TRBJ2-5; size: -; D: -; V: TRBV7-9; DNA: TGTGCCAGCAGCATCCACCTAAGCCAAGAGACCCAGTACTTC; CDR3: CASSIHLSQETQYF
J: TRBJ2-3; size: once; D: TRBD1; V: TRBV7-2; DNA: TGTGCCAGCAGCTTAGGGACAGGGGGGGATACGCAGTATTTT; CDR3: CASSLGTGGDTQYF
J: TRBJ1-2; size: -; D: -; V: TRBV4-1; DNA: TGCGCCAGCAGCTCCGGGAGGAACTATGGCTACACCTTC; CDR3: CASSSGRNYGYTF
J: TRBJ1-5; size: -; D: TRBD1; V: TRBV3-1/TRBV3-2; DNA: TGTGCCAGCAGCCGCGTCCAGGGGGCTCAGCCCCAGCATTTT; CDR3: CASSRVQGAQPQHF
J: TRBJ1-2; size: -; D: TRBD1; V: TRBV6-2/TRBV6-3; DNA: TGTGCCAGCAGCCTCCGGGACAGCCCGAACTATGGCTACACCTTC; CDR3: CASSLRDSPNYGYTF
J: TRBJ1-4; size: -; D: -; V: TRBV24-1; DNA: TGTGCCACCAGTGATTTGCAACATTCCGGGGGGCGTGAAAAACTGTTTTTT; CDR3: CATSDLQHSGGREKLFF
J: TRBJ1-1; size: -; D: TRBD1; V: TRBV6-1; DNA: TGTGCCAGCAGTGACAGGGGGCGCGGAACTGAAGCTTTCTTT; CDR3: CASSDRGRGTEAFF
J: TRBJ2-5; size: -; D: -; V: TRBV6-6; DNA: TGTGCCAGCAGTTACTGGGGTGGGGGCCGACGGGAGACCCAGTACTTC; CDR3: CASSYWGGGRRETQYF
J: TRBJ2-1; size: -; D: TRBD1; V: TRBV11-3; DNA: TGTGCCAGCAGCCTACAGGGGTATTTTGGCAATGAGCAGTTCTTC; CDR3: CASSLQGYFGNEQFF
J: TRBJ2-7; size: few; D: TRBD1; V: TRBV7-2; DNA: TGTGCCAGCAGCTTAGAACAGGGGATCGTCCACGAGCAGTACTTC; CDR3: CASSLEQGIVHEQYF
J: TRBJ2-7; size: -; D: TRBD1; V: TRBV3-1/TRBV3-2; DNA: TGTGCCAGCAGCCAACATCCATTCGGGACAGGTGGCTACGAGCAGTACTTC; CDR3: CASSQHPFGTGGYEQYF
J: TRBJ2-7; size: few; D: TRBD1; V: TRBV4-2; DNA: TGTGCCAGCAGCCAAAGGACAGGGGGCAACTACGAGCAGTACTTC; CDR3: CASSQRTGGNYEQYF
J: TRBJ2-1; size: -; D: TRBD1; V: TRBV5-4; DNA: TGTGCCAGCAGGACAGGGGGCGGATACAATGAGCAGTTCTTC; CDR3: CASRTGGGYNEQFF
J: TRBJ1-2; size: -; D: TRBD1; V: TRBV5-4; DNA: TGTGCCAGCAGCTCGCCGACAGGGCTAAGGGGCTATGGCTACACCTTC; CDR3: CASSSPTGLRGYGYTF
J: TRBJ2-7; size: many; D: -; V: TRBV21-1; DNA: TGTGCCAGCACCCTCCGGACAGGGGTCGTCGAGCAGTACTTC; CDR3: CASTLRTGVVEQYF
J: TRBJ1-3; size: few; D: -; V: TRBV6-5; DNA: TGTGCCAGCAGTCGGGGATTCAGCTCTGGAAACACCATATATTTT; CDR3: CASSRGFSSGNTIYF
J: TRBJ2-7; size: -; D: -; V: TRBV5-1; DNA: TGCGCCAGCAGCTTGACAGGCCCTACCTACGAGCAGTACTTC; CDR3: CASSLTGPTYEQYF
J: TRBJ2-7; size: -; D: -; V: TRBV2; DNA: TGTGCCAGCATCGGGGGGCTGGGGTACGAGCAGTACTTC; CDR3: CASIGGLGYEQYF
J: TRBJ2-2; size: -; D: TRBD2; V: TRBV28; DNA: TGTGCCAGCAGTCGACTAGCGGGGAACACCGGGGAGCTGTTTTTT; CDR3: CASSRLAGNTGELFF
J: TRBJ1-3; size: once; D: -; V: TRBV7-9; DNA: TGTGCCAGCAGGAAGGCGGTTGGAAACACCATATATTTT; CDR3: CASRKAVGNTIYF
J: TRBJ1-5; size: few; D: -; V: TRBV19; DNA: TGTGCCAGTAGTGGACACAGGGCAGAGGGCAATCAGCCCCAGCATTTT; CDR3: CASSGHRAEGNQPQHF
J: TRBJ1-1; size: once; D: -; V: TRBV7-8; DNA: TGTGCCAGCAGCCCCCAGGGTATTTTAGCTTTCTTT; CDR3: CASSPQGILAFF
J: TRBJ2-4; size: -; D: -; V: TRBV5-3; DNA: TGTGCCAGAAGCTTGAGACAAGACCTAGCCAAAAACATTCAGTACTTC; CDR3: CARSLRQDLAKNIQYF
J: TRBJ1-2; size: -; D: -; V: TRBV7-8; DNA: TGTGCCAGCAGCATCCTCGGGGGCTATGGCTACACCTTC; CDR3: CASSILGGYGYTF
J: TRBJ1-4; size: -; D: -; V: TRBV9; DNA: TGTGCCAGCAGCCTTCAGGGCTGGGATGAAAAACTGTTTTTT; CDR3: CASSLQGWDEKLFF
J: TRBJ1-5; size: few; D: -; V: TRBV6-5; DNA: TGTGCCAGCAAACGACAGTGGGATCAGCCCCAGCATTTT; CDR3: CASKRQWDQPQHF
J: TRBJ1-2; size: once; D: TRBD1; V: TRBV7-2; DNA: TGTGCCAGCAGCCCCGACAGGGGAGGAGGCTACACCTTC; CDR3: CASSPDRGGGYTF
J: TRBJ2-5; size: -; D: -; V: TRBV5-1; DNA: TGCGCCAGCAGCGAGGCGTTTGGGGGGATACCCCAGTACTTC; CDR3: CASSEAFGGIPQYF
J: TRBJ2-7; size: -; D: TRBD2; V: TRBV7-6; DNA: TGTGCCAGCAGCCCTTTAGCGGGAGGGCTCTCCTACGAGCAGTACTTC; CDR3: CASSPLAGGLSYEQYF